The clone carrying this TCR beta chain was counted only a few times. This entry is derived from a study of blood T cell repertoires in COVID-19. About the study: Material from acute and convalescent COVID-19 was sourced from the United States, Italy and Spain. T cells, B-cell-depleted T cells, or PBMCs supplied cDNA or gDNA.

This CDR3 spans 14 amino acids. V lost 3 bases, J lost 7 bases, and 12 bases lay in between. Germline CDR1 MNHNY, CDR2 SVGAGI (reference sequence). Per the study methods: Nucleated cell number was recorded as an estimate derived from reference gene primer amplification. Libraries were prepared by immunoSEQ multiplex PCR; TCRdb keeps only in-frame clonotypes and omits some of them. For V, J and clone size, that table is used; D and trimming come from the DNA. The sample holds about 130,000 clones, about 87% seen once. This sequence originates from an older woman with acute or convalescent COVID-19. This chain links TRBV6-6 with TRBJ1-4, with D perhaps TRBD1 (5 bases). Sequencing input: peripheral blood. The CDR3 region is CASSYLQGGEKLFF. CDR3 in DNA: TGTGCCAGCAGTTATCTTCAGGGAGGTGAAAAACTGTTTTTT.